The sequence of this TCR beta chain was determined in a study of cytomegalovirus exposure and HLA in healthy donors. General observations from the study: TCR beta chain V- and J-gene trimming was linked, in a later analysis, to a missense variant in DCLRE1C. Later on, an analysis found that several of the most significant clusters appeared to be linked to common viral pathogens, which included parvovirus B19. Cytomegalovirus association was listed for under 200 TCR beta chains.

In the PCR, 60 Vbeta and 13 Jbeta primers were used. The data were produced by immunoSEQ multiplex PCR, yet TCRdb's version contains in-frame clones alone and is incomplete. The sample records under 150,000 clones, 65% to 90% being singletons. Concerning this clone: What it binds is not known.

Deletions cut 2 bases from V and 5 bases from J, with 7 bases between. The CDR3 runs to 13 residues. CDR1 is MGHRA, CDR2 YSYEKL, per germline. Healthy bone marrow donors made up the donor group. Sequencing input: PBMCs. The source is a woman younger than 45 in good health and CMV-seronegative. The rearrangement joins TRBV4-1 to TRBJ2-1; no firm D call. The CDR3 DNA is TGCGCCAGCAGCCAACCCCAGAACAATGAGCAGTTCTTC. It codes for CASSQPQNNEQFF.